The 27 T cell receptor beta chains presented below share a single source sample, sequenced in a study of CD8 T cells in Susac syndrome. Random hexamers were used to reverse transcribe the RNA input (roughly 0.5 to 1 ug). One entry per CDR3 protein, called by TCRdb with MiXCR from the immunoSEQ multiplex PCR reads. The repertoire holds 230,000 or so distinct CDR3 sequences, with nearly 97% as singletons. The sample comprised CD4+ T cells from PBMCs. These receptors were obtained from a human donor with multiple sclerosis.

This chain joins TRBV30 and TRBJ2-3; 7 bases agree with TRBD2. CDR3 length: 13 residues. Germline CDR1 GTSNPN, CDR2 SVGIG (reference sequence). With V trimmed by 2 bases and J by 2 bases, 1 base remained unmatched. The DNA for the CDR3 is TGTGCCTGGAGTAGCGGGAACACAGATACGCAGTATTTT. Translation: CAWSSGNTDTQYF.

The V call is TRBV11-2, the J call TRBJ2-4; D perhaps matches TRBD2 (5 bases). This CDR3 contains 18 residues. Germline assignment: CDR1 SGHAT and CDR2 FQNNGV. Trimming removed 5 bases from V and 0 bases from J, with 20 bases in between. The DNA for the CDR3 is TGTGCCAGCAGCCCACGGGCCGGAGTGGGAGTAGCCAAAAACATTCAGTACTTC. Translation: CASSPRAGVGVAKNIQYF.

The rearrangement joins TRBV19 to TRBJ1-2; D gene unclear. Deletions cut 3 bases from V and 5 bases from J, with 10 bases between. Germline values: CDR1 LNHDA, CDR2 SQIVND (reference sequence). The CDR3 is 13 amino acids. The CDR3 loop reads CASSMMGFYGYTF. As DNA, the CDR3 is TGTGCCAGTAGTATGATGGGGTTTTATGGCTACACCTTC.

The chain joins TRBV28 to TRBJ2-1; the match to TRBD1 covers 10 bases. Unmatched junction bases numbered 9, after V lost 4 bases and J lost 9 bases. The CDR3 contains 15 residues. Per germline, CDR1 MDHEN and CDR2 SYDVKM. DNA for the CDR3: TGTGCCAGCAGTTCCTCGGGACAGGGGAGTGGTGAGCAGTTCTTC. Protein: CASSSSGQGSGEQFF.

Only one count was recorded for this clonotype. This rearrangement joins TRBV2 to TRBJ2-5, with D perhaps matching TRBD1 (5 bases). Germline CDR1 is SNHLY and CDR2 is FYNNEI. With 3 bases removed from V and 8 bases from J, the gap between germline ends came to 16 bases. This CDR3 spans 14 amino acids. The CDR3 protein is CASSDWSAGLTQYF. Written as DNA, the CDR3 is TGTGCCAGCAGTGATTGGTCAGCAGGGCTAACCCAGTACTTC.

CDR3 coding DNA: TGTGCCAGCAGCCTCCACGACAGTTACAATGAGCAGTTCTTC. This codes for CASSLHDSYNEQFF. The J gene is TRBJ2-1, the V gene TRBV7-9, with D tentatively TRBD1 (5 bases). The V end was cut by 5 bases, the J end by 4 bases, with 12 bases between. Germline loops: CDR1 SEHNR, CDR2 FQNEAQ (reference sequence). The CDR3 contains 14 residues.

This clonotype has just one count. The chain combines TRBV12-3 or TRBV12-4 with TRBJ2-3; tentative D call: TRBD1 (6 bases). The length of the CDR3 is 11 residues. V lost 3 bases and J lost 12, with 10 bases in between. The CDR3 here is CASSFGRGQYF. DNA of the CDR3: TGTGCCAGCAGTTTCGGCAGGGGTCAGTATTTT.

The V call is TRBV30, the J call TRBJ1-2; 8 positions match TRBD1. Trimming removed 4 bases from V and 8 bases from J; junction bases left unmatched: 15. The germline gives CDR1 GTSNPN, CDR2 SVGIG (reference sequence). This CDR3 is built from 15 residues. The CDR3 bases are TGTGCCTGGAACGGACAGGGCAGATATTGGGGAGGCTACACCTTC. It codes for CAWNGQGRYWGGYTF.

This chain links TRBV9 with TRBJ2-7; 10 bases fit TRBD2. The CDR3 sequence is 14 residues long. Germline CDR1 reads SGDLS; CDR2 reads YYNGEE. V lost 2 bases, J lost 1 base, and 0 bases stayed unmatched. The CDR3 loop reads CASSVTSGSYEQYF. CDR3 bases: TGTGCCAGCAGCGTGACTAGCGGGTCCTACGAGCAGTACTTC.

The chain joins TRBV30 to TRBJ2-4; tentative D call: TRBD2 (5 bases). The V and J ends lost 7 bases and 0 bases respectively, with 13 bases between them. The V gene's germline CDR1 is GTSNPN and CDR2 SVGIG (reference sequence). This CDR3 contains 14 residues. The CDR3 loop is CASHNGKAKNIQYF. The CDR3 DNA reads as TGTGCCTCCCACAACGGGAAAGCCAAAAACATTCAGTACTTC.

This clonotype was seen just once. The chain is built from TRBV7-6 and TRBJ2-1; D is undetermined. Germline V gene data show CDR1 as SGHVS and CDR2 as FNYEAQ. Trimming removed 2 bases from V and 8 bases from J, with 7 bases in between. The CDR3 runs to 12 residues. CDR3: CASSLRPDEQFF. The CDR3, as DNA: TGTGCCAGCAGCTTAAGGCCCGATGAGCAGTTCTTC.

The chain has TRBV6-5 and TRBJ1-5, with D possibly matching TRBD1 (5 bases). The CDR3 is made up of 13 amino acids. Trimming cost V 5 bases and J 3 bases, with 8 bases left between them. Looked up from germline, CDR1 is MNHEY and CDR2 is SVGAGI. The CDR3 reads CASSRQPNQPQHF. The CDR3 region has the DNA TGTGCCAGCAGTCGACAGCCCAATCAGCCCCAGCATTTT.

This rearrangement joins TRBV4-2 to TRBJ1-1; the D gene is possibly TRBD1 (6 bases). The CDR3 consists of 17 residues. Germline V gene data show CDR1 as LGHNA and CDR2 as YNFKEQ. V gave up 1 base and J gave up 4 bases, with 19 bases separating them. CDR3 sequence (DNA): TGTGCCAGCAGCCAAGCCGGGACAATCGGGGGCGGCACTGAAGCTTTCTTT. As protein: CASSQAGTIGGGTEAFF.

This chain joins TRBV29-1 and TRBJ1-1; 9 nucleotides match TRBD1. The CDR3 is 15 amino acids. V trimming: 2 bases; J trimming: 0 bases; junction bases outside the gene matches: 4. Per germline, CDR1 SQVTM and CDR2 ANQGSEA. CDR3 DNA sequence: TGCAGCGTTGAATTGAGACAGGGGGTGAACACTGAAGCTTTCTTT. Translation: CSVELRQGVNTEAFF.

This clonotype showed up just once. The chain combines TRBV29-1 with TRBJ2-7, with D possibly TRBD2 on 7 matching bases. The V gene's germline CDR1 is SQVTM and CDR2 ANQGSEA. This CDR3 contains 14 residues. Trimming removed 7 bases from V and 3 bases from J, with 19 bases in between. CDR3 protein: CSAGGGGRGYEQYF. The CDR3 DNA reads as TGCAGCGCTGGAGGGGGGGGGCGCGGCTACGAGCAGTACTTC.

This chain joins TRBV15 and TRBJ2-7; D is perhaps TRBD2 (7 bases). Looked up from germline, CDR1 is LNHNV and CDR2 is YYDKDF (reference sequence). Trimming shortened V by 3 bases and J by 10 bases, and 13 bases separated the two germline ends. CDR3 size: 12 residues. DNA of the CDR3: TGTGCCACCAGCAGGAGGGGGGGTCATCAGTACTTC. As protein: CATSRRGGHQYF.

In this sample, this clonotype turned up once. This sequence joins TRBV3-1 and TRBJ2-7, with D perhaps matching TRBD2 (5 bases). Germline CDR1 reads LGHDT; CDR2 reads YNNKEL (reference sequence). The CDR3 extends over 14 amino acids. V lost 4 bases to trimming and J lost 3 bases, with 13 bases between them. The DNA for the CDR3 is TGTGCCAGCAGCCTAAACTCGGGAATCTACGAGCAGTACTTC. Translation gives CASSLNSGIYEQYF.

This chain uses TRBV5-1 with TRBJ2-1; D might be TRBD1 (5 bases). CDR1 is SGHRS, CDR2 YFSETQ, per germline. The CDR3 has 17 amino acids. The ends were cut back, 0 bases at V and 0 bases at J, with 13 bases in the middle. As DNA, the CDR3 is TGCGCCAGCAGCTTGGTTGGGCAGGGTAACTCCTACAATGAGCAGTTCTTC. It yields the protein CASSLVGQGNSYNEQFF.

The chain joins TRBV30 to TRBJ2-6; D is unclear. Germline CDR1 GTSNPN, CDR2 SVGIG (reference sequence). CDR3 length equals 15 residues. The ends were cut back, 5 bases at V and 1 base at J, with 12 bases in the middle. Here the CDR3 DNA reads TGTGCCTGGCGACGCCAAGCATCTGGGGCCAACGTCCTGACTTTC. As protein: CAWRRQASGANVLTF.

This CDR3 is CASSLLGSAGGSYEQYF. CDR3 DNA: TGTGCCAGCAGTTTATTGGGATCTGCGGGTGGTTCCTACGAGCAGTACTTC. The V and J genes are TRBV28 and TRBJ2-7, with D possibly matching TRBD2 (5 bases). From germline, CDR1 is MDHEN and CDR2 SYDVKM. The CDR3 consists of 17 residues. The V end lost 1 base, the J end lost 1 base, and 17 bases lay between the germline ends.

The chain recombines TRBV3-1 with TRBJ2-7; TRBD1 agrees at 8 bases. J gave up 6 bases and V 3 bases, and 13 bases lay outside the gene matches. This CDR3 has 16 amino acids. Germline V lookup: CDR1 LGHDT, CDR2 YNNKEL (reference sequence). CDR3 in DNA: TGTGCCAGCAGCCACGCTTCGGGCAGGGGGCTCCTCGAGCAGTACTTC. It yields the protein CASSHASGRGLLEQYF.

This clonotype was picked up one time. This rearrangement joins TRBV19 to TRBJ2-1; no clear D gene. V lost 3 bases, J lost 7 bases, and 10 bases lay in between. Germline values: CDR1 LNHDA, CDR2 SQIVND (reference sequence). The length of the CDR3 is 13 residues. CDR3 nucleotide sequence: TGTGCCAGTAGTATCGGGCAGGCAAATGAGCAGTTCTTC. Translating it yields CASSIGQANEQFF.

J is TRBJ2-1 and V is TRBV5-6, with TRBD2 matching 9 bases. The germline gives CDR1 SGHDT, CDR2 YYEEEE. V trimming: 1 base; J trimming: 3 bases; junction bases outside the gene matches: 2. This CDR3 comprises 15 residues. The CDR3 DNA sequence: TGTGCCAGCAGCTTGTTTAGCGGGAGCTACAATGAGCAGTTCTTC. Its protein product is CASSLFSGSYNEQFF. Based on the CDR3 plus reference TRBV5-6 and TRBJ2-1, the full variable domain is DAGVTQSPTHLIKTRGQQVTLRCSPKSGHDTVSWYQQALGQGPQFIFQYYEEEERQRGNFPDRFSGHQFPNYSSELNVNALLLGDSALYLCASSLFSGSYNEQFFGPGTRLTVL.

The chain is built from TRBV4-1 and TRBJ1-1, with 7 positions matching TRBD1. Germline values: CDR1 MGHRA, CDR2 YSYEKL. The length of the CDR3 is 15 residues. The trim removed 4 bases at V and 3 bases at J, leaving 8 bases unmatched. In nucleotides, the CDR3 is TGCGCCAGCAGCCTCGACGACAGGGACTACACTGAAGCTTTCTTT. Amino acids: CASSLDDRDYTEAFF.

This clonotype came up once. This chain links TRBV7-2 with TRBJ1-2, with TRBD1 matching 7 bases. Germline V lookup: CDR1 SGHTA, CDR2 FQGNSA. V gave up 3 bases and J gave up 8 bases; unmatched junction bases: 9. This CDR3 has 14 residues. The CDR3 loop is CASSFGGGGFGYTF. The CDR3 DNA is TGTGCCAGCAGCTTCGGAGGGGGCGGTTTCGGCTACACCTTC.

This sequence joins TRBV30 and TRBJ2-7, with 7 bases identical to TRBD1. V trimming: 3 bases; J trimming: 9 bases; junction bases outside the gene matches: 14. The CDR3 covers 14 residues. Germline V gene sequence: CDR1 GTSNPN, CDR2 SVGIG (reference sequence). In DNA, the CDR3 is TGTGCCTGGAGGGGACAGTCCGTGAACTTAGGGCAGTACTTC. Translation: CAWRGQSVNLGQYF.

The chain combines TRBV28 with TRBJ2-1; D is possibly TRBD2 (7 bases). V gave up 3 bases and J gave up 5 bases, with 23 bases separating them. Germline lookup yields CDR1 MDHEN and CDR2 SYDVKM. This CDR3 has 18 residues. The CDR3 DNA reads as TGTGCCAGCAGTTTCCGATTGCCGCTGGGGGGGCGAAACAATGAGCAGTTCTTC. This translates into CASSFRLPLGGRNNEQFF. Full variable domain (missing parts from reference TRBV28 and TRBJ2-1): DVKVTQSSRYLVKRTGEKVFLECVQDMDHENMFWYRQDPGLGLRLIYFSYDVKMKEKGDIPEGYSVSREKKERFSLILESASTNQTSMYLCASSFRLPLGGRNNEQFFGPGTRLTVL.